This T cell receptor (beta chain) was captured by sequencing in a study of prognosis after radiotherapy for stage I lung cancer. The wider study: From April 2018 through early 2019, patients with stage I non-small cell lung cancer were enrolled. Study-level findings and limits: Among patients who developed distant metastases, Shannon entropy after stereotactic body radiation therapy was lower.

Template was genomic DNA; TCR beta CDR3 amplified in two multiplex PCR rounds. Round one of PCR was performed, and it used primers specific to each TRBV and TRBJ gene. TCRdb used MiXCR to reprocess the multiplex PCR reads, holding one entry per CDR3 protein. Of 13,000 to 15,000 distinct CDR3 sequences listed, roughly 52% are singletons. Peripheral blood, about 5.4 milliliters per draw, was collected at each of two time points. CDR1 is DFQATT and CDR2 is SNEGSKA in the germline V gene (reference sequence). The CDR3 has 13 amino acids. V was pared by 6 bases and J by 6 bases, with 9 bases of the junction left unmatched. At least ten counts were recorded for this clonotype. The antigen is unknown.

This sequence was found in a donor aged 50 or older with non-small cell lung cancer. This material consisted of PBMCs, taken before or after stereotactic body radiation therapy (not recorded which). V and J are TRBV20-1 and TRBJ2-7; TRBD1 aligns across 9 bases. The DNA for the CDR3 is TGCAGTGCCCGACAGGGGGGCTACGGCGAGCAGTACTTC. Its protein product is CSARQGGYGEQYF.